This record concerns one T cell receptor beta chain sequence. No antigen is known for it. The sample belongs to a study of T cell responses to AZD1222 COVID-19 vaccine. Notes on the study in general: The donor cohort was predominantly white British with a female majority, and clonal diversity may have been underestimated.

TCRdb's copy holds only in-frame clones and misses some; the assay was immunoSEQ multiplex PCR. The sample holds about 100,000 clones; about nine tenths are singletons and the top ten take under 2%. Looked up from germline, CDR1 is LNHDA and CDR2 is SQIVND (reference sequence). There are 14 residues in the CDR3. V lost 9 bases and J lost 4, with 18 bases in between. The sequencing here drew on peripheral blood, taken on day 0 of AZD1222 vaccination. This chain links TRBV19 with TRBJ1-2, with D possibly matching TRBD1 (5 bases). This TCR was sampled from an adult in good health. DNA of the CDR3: TGTGCCAGCTCCTTCGGGGGACTCCCCTATGGCTACACCTTC. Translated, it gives CASSFGGLPYGYTF.